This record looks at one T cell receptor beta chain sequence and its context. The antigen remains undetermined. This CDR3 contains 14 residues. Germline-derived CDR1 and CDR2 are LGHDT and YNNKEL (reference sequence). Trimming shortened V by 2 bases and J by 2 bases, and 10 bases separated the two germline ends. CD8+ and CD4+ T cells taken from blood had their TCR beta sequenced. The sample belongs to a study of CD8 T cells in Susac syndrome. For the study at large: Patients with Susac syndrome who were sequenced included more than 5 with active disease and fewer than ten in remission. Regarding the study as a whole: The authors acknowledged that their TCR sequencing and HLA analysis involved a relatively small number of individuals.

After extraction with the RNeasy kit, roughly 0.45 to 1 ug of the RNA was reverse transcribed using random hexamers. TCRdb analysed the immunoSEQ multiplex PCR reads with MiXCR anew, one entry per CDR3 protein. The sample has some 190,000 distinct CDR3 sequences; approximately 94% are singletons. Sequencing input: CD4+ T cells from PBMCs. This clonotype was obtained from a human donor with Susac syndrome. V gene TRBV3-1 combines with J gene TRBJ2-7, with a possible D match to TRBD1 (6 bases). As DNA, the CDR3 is TGTGCCAGCAGCCAAAGGACAGAACCCTACGAGCAGTACTTC. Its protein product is CASSQRTEPYEQYF.